Below are 19 T cell receptor beta chains sequenced from a single sample in a study of technical replicates of blood from several donors. Sequenced by immunoSEQ multiplex PCR; TCRdb stores in-frame clones only, minus some. Of 95,000 or so clones in the sample, 85% to 95% were seen once. Sequencing input: T cells isolated from PBMCs. The receptors stem from a human donor in good health.

The chain is built from TRBV9 and TRBJ2-5, with D maybe TRBD1 (7 bases). CDR3 size: 16 residues. Germline V gene lookup returns CDR1 SGDLS and CDR2 YYNGEE. Trimming removed 2 bases from V and 2 bases from J, with 16 bases in between. CDR3 sequence reads: CASSVLGGRGQETQYF. The CDR3 DNA reads TGTGCCAGCAGCGTTTTGGGAGGCAGGGGGCAAGAGACCCAGTACTTC.

V and J are TRBV19 and TRBJ1-1; D not resolved. From germline, CDR1 is LNHDA and CDR2 SQIVND (reference sequence). This CDR3 comprises 12 residues. The V gene lost 5 bases and the J gene lost 6 bases, with 10 bases spanning the gap. For the CDR3, the DNA is TGTGCCAGTAGTTTGGGCGGGCCTGAAGCTTTCTTT. It yields the protein CASSLGGPEAFF.

This chain links TRBV11-2 with TRBJ2-1; D unresolved. The CDR3 extends over 15 amino acids. The germline CDR1 and CDR2 sequences are SGHAT and FQNNGV. Trimming cost V 6 bases and J 0 bases, with 12 bases left between them. The CDR3 loop is CASSPRLSSYNEQFF. In DNA, the CDR3 is TGTGCCAGCAGTCCTAGACTTAGCTCCTACAATGAGCAGTTCTTC.

This rearrangement joins TRBV25-1 to TRBJ1-5; the match to TRBD1 covers 7 bases. Germline assignment: CDR1 MGHDK and CDR2 SYGVNS. CDR3 length equals 14 residues. V dropped 4 bases and J dropped 4; count of bases not matched to a gene: 4. The CDR3 here is CASSGQGPNQPQHF. In DNA form, the CDR3 reads TGTGCCAGCAGTGGACAGGGACCTAATCAGCCCCAGCATTTT.

The chain recombines TRBV5-4 with TRBJ2-3; TRBD2 matches 11 bases. CDR1 and CDR2 (germline): SGHNT, YYREEE (reference sequence). There are 18 residues in the CDR3. V trimming: 4 bases; J trimming: 4 bases; junction bases outside the gene matches: 14. This CDR3 is CASSAGLTSGSLADTQYF. The CDR3, as DNA: TGTGCCAGCAGCGCTGGCCTTACTAGCGGGAGCCTCGCAGATACGCAGTATTTT.

Written as DNA, the CDR3 is TGTGCCAGCAGCTTGTCCGGGACAGGGTCATACGAGCAGTACTTC. It translates to CASSLSGTGSYEQYF. V and J are TRBV5-4 and TRBJ2-7; 9 nucleotides agree with TRBD1. CDR1 SGHNT and CDR2 YYREEE come from the germline V gene (reference sequence). This CDR3 has 15 amino acids. Trimming took 1 base from V and 4 from J; bases not matched to a gene: 6. Using reference TRBV5-4 and TRBJ2-7 for the parts outside the CDR3, the full variable domain is ETGVTQSPTHLIKTRGQQVTLRCSSQSGHNTVSWYQQALGQGPQFIFQYYREEENGRGNFPPRFSGLQFPNYSSELNVNALELDDSALYLCASSLSGTGSYEQYFGPGTRLTVT.

The V gene is TRBV29-1, the J gene TRBJ2-1; 7 positions match TRBD2. CDR3 length: 16 residues. Germline trimming cut 3 bases from V and 3 bases from J; bases unmatched to any gene: 11. Germline values: CDR1 SQVTM, CDR2 ANQGSEA. CDR3: CSVDGSGTSYYNEQFF. The CDR3 DNA follows: TGCAGCGTTGACGGGAGCGGGACCTCTTACTACAATGAGCAGTTCTTC.

In its sample, this clone was seen once. This chain uses TRBV5-1 with TRBJ2-3, with unresolved D. There are 16 residues in the CDR3. Germline V CDR1 and CDR2: SGHRS, YFSETQ. Trimming took off 0 bases at V and 2 bases at J, with 13 bases between the two ends. This chain's CDR3 is CASSLEPFSATDTQYF. Here the CDR3 DNA reads TGCGCCAGCAGCTTGGAGCCGTTTTCCGCCACAGATACGCAGTATTTT. Full variable domain (rest looked up from reference TRBV5-1 and TRBJ2-3): KAGVTQTPRYLIKTRGQQVTLSCSPISGHRSVSWYQQTPGQGLQFLFEYFSETQRNKGNFPGRFSGRQFSNSRSEMNVSTLELGDSALYLCASSLEPFSATDTQYFGPGTRLTVL.

Points on this clone: At one of its ends the junction is not consistent with the germline gene, which may arise from a read error. The gene calls are TRBV7-9 and TRBJ1-4; weak D call: TRBD1 (6 bases). The CDR3 spans 12 residues. CDR1 and CDR2 from the germline V gene are SEHNR and FQNEAQ (reference sequence). In DNA form, the CDR3 reads TGTGCCAGCAGCTTAGTCGAGGGACAATGTATTTTT. Translating it yields CASSLVEGQCIF.

The chain links TRBV5-1 to TRBJ2-2, with 13 nucleotides matching TRBD2. From germline, CDR1 is SGHRS and CDR2 YFSETQ. The CDR3 has 16 amino acids. The V and J ends lost 3 bases and 5 bases, in that order; junction bases with no gene match: 4. CDR3 sequence reads: CASSSMGLAGTGELFF. In DNA, the CDR3 is TGCGCCAGCAGCTCGATGGGACTAGCGGGGACCGGGGAGCTGTTTTTT.

This sequence joins TRBV6-1 and TRBJ2-1, with TRBD2 identical over 9 bases. The CDR3 has 14 residues. The germline V gene encodes CDR1 MNHNS and CDR2 SASEGT. The V gene end was trimmed by 7 bases and the J gene end by 4 bases; junction bases not matched to a gene: 5. CDR3 sequence reads: CASTRTSDYNEQFF. The CDR3 nucleotides read TGTGCCAGCACCCGGACTAGCGATTACAATGAGCAGTTCTTC.

This chain uses TRBV7-3 with TRBJ2-1; D possibly corresponds to TRBD1 (6 bases). V was trimmed by 2 bases and J by 0 bases, leaving 20 bases between them. Germline V lookup: CDR1 SGHTA, CDR2 FQGTGA. CDR3 length: 19 amino acids. CDR3 sequence: CASSLETGTRSSSYNEQFF. The CDR3 DNA reads TGTGCCAGCAGCTTAGAGACAGGAACCAGGAGTTCCTCCTACAATGAGCAGTTCTTC.

The genes are TRBV28 and TRBJ2-1, with 16 bases that match TRBD2. The CDR3 totals 16 residues. Germline V gene data show CDR1 as MDHEN and CDR2 as SYDVKM. The trim removed 4 bases at V and 8 bases at J, leaving 5 bases unmatched. The CDR3 is CASSSAGTSGRDEQFF. CDR3 sequence (DNA): TGTGCCAGCAGTTCCGCCGGGACTAGCGGGAGGGATGAGCAGTTCTTC.

The V gene is TRBV5-1, the J gene TRBJ2-3; tentative D call: TRBD2 (5 bases). The V gene lost 8 bases and the J gene lost 1 base, with 17 bases spanning the gap. This CDR3 has 15 amino acids. Germline V CDR1 and CDR2: SGHRS, YFSETQ. This CDR3 reads CASLLADPGTDTQYF. The CDR3 DNA sequence: TGCGCCAGTCTCCTAGCCGACCCCGGCACAGATACGCAGTATTTT.

CDR3 nucleotides: TGTGCCAGCAGCGTAGAGGCAGGGGGGTACAATGAGCAGTTCTTC. It is translated as CASSVEAGGYNEQFF. The chain has TRBV9 and TRBJ2-1, with D tentatively TRBD1 (7 bases). Germline V CDR1 and CDR2: SGDLS, YYNGEE. V was pared by 0 bases and J by 4 bases, with 11 bases between. The CDR3 length is 15 residues.

This clone showed up just a few times. The genes are TRBV6-6 and TRBJ1-2; TRBD1 is a possible D gene (5 bases). Germline V gene data show CDR1 as MNHNY and CDR2 as SVGAGI (reference sequence). Trimming cost V 5 bases and J 8 bases, with 21 bases left between them. This CDR3 has 15 amino acids. CDR3 DNA: TGTGCCAGCAGTCCTAAAATGACAGCCCCATTGGGCTACACCTTC. Protein: CASSPKMTAPLGYTF.

The rearrangement links TRBV19 to TRBJ1-1; unclear D gene. The CDR3 is made up of 14 amino acids. Trimming shortened V by 8 bases and J by 0 bases, and 13 bases separated the two germline ends. Germline V gene data show CDR1 as LNHDA and CDR2 as SQIVND (reference sequence). The DNA of the CDR3 is TGTGCCAGTCTGAAGGAGGGAATGAACACTGAAGCTTTCTTT. Its protein is CASLKEGMNTEAFF.

The rearrangement joins TRBV6-1 to TRBJ2-1, with 13 positions matching TRBD2. CDR3 length equals 15 residues. After removal of 6 bases from V and 2 bases from J, the junction contained 1 base not matched to a gene. Germline-derived CDR1 and CDR2 are MNHNS and SASEGT. CDR3 loop: CASSGLAGAYNEQFF. As DNA, the CDR3 is TGTGCCAGCAGCGGACTAGCGGGGGCCTACAATGAGCAGTTCTTC.

V gene TRBV11-2 combines with J gene TRBJ2-3, with TRBD1 as a possible D gene (6 bases). V shed 2 bases and J shed 0 bases, with 12 bases lying between them. In germline, CDR1 is SGHAT, CDR2 FQNNGV. The CDR3 is 16 amino acids. The CDR3 here is CASSLLGGTSTDTQYF. The DNA of the CDR3 is TGTGCCAGCAGCTTATTAGGGGGAACTAGCACAGATACGCAGTATTTT. Using reference TRBV11-2 and TRBJ2-3 for the parts outside the CDR3, the full variable domain is EAGVAQSPRYKIIEKRQSVAFWCNPISGHATLYWYQQILGQGPKLLIQFQNNGVVDDSQLPKDRFSAERLKGVDSTLKIQPAKLEDSAVYLCASSLLGGTSTDTQYFGPGTRLTVL.